This T cell receptor (beta chain) appears in the sequencing data of a study of blood T cell repertoires in COVID-19. CDR3 length: 16 amino acids. Methods used by the authors: Amplification of reference gene primers was used by the study to estimate nucleated cell counts. Generated by immunoSEQ multiplex PCR, the TCRdb table keeps only in-frame clones and is missing some. That table is the source of V, J and clone size, and D and trimming were worked out from the DNA. The table includes tens of thousands of clones, over 75% detected once. The specimen sequenced was peripheral blood. This sequence originates from a woman aged 80 or older with acute or convalescent COVID-19. V and J are TRBV21-1 and TRBJ2-1; the D call TRBD1 from the table was never checked on the DNA. TRBV21-1 is assigned pseudogene status. CDR3 in amino acids: CASSKGRDRGLDEQFF. The CDR3 nucleotides are TGTGCCAGCAGTAAGGGCCGGGACAGGGGGCTAGATGAGCAGTTCTTC.